The 21 T cell receptor beta chains given below trace back to one sample, sequenced in a study of metastatic and nonmetastatic thyroid tumors. TCRdb reprocessed the PCR reads via MiXCR. The sample carries several thousand clones, approximately 32% recorded once. Thyroid surgery was preceded by no treatment in any patient. The sequencing sample was made of tumor tissue. These receptors all come from a female donor with papillary thyroid cancer or a benign thyroid nodule (not recorded which). Some clones in this sample may be carry-over from other donors' samples.

In this sample, this clone is medium-sized. The genes are TRBV6-1 and TRBJ1-4; D perhaps matches TRBD1 (5 bases). V lost 5 bases to trimming and J lost 7 bases, with 17 bases between them. The CDR3 is made up of 15 amino acids. Per germline, CDR1 MNHNS and CDR2 SASEGT. Here the CDR3 reads CASSRWDGGFEKLFF. The CDR3 DNA is TGTGCCAGCAGTCGATGGGACGGCGGTTTTGAAAAACTGTTTTTT.

By its share, this clone is medium-sized. J is TRBJ1-2 and V is TRBV6-2 or TRBV6-3, with D hard to call. Trimming stripped 1 base from V and 3 bases from J, with 15 bases between. Per germline, CDR1 MNHEY and CDR2 SVGEGT. This CDR3 is built from 16 residues. The DNA for the CDR3 is TGTGCCAGCAGTTACTGGGAATCTGAGACTTACTATGGCTACACCTTC. Translating gives CASSYWESETYYGYTF.

The rearrangement links TRBV20-1 to TRBJ2-7; 9 nucleotides align to TRBD2. The CDR3 is 14 residues long. From germline, CDR1 is DFQATT and CDR2 SNEGSKA (reference sequence). The trim removed 1 base at V and 2 bases at J, leaving 3 bases unmatched. CDR3 protein: CSARVAGGPYEQYF. The CDR3 DNA reads TGCAGTGCTAGAGTGGCGGGAGGGCCCTACGAGCAGTACTTC.

In this sample, this clone turned up many times. The CDR3 nucleotides are TGTGCCAGCAGCTTATTCTCTCGTCGGCGGAGTGAGCAGTTCTTC. It yields the protein CASSLFSRRRSEQFF. The V and J genes are TRBV7-2 and TRBJ2-1; D is unclear. V gave up 2 bases and J gave up 9 bases, with 17 bases separating them. The CDR3 loop spans 15 amino acids. From germline, CDR1 is SGHTA and CDR2 FQGNSA. Complete variable domain (other parts from reference TRBV7-2 and TRBJ2-1): GAGVSQSPSNKVTEKGKDVELRCDPISGHTALYWYRQSLGQGLEFLIYFQGNSAPDKSGLPSDRFSAERTGGSVSTLTIQRTQQEDSAVYLCASSLFSRRRSEQFFGPGTRLTVL.

This sequence joins TRBV28 and TRBJ2-7, with TRBD2 matching 9 bases. Germline V CDR1 and CDR2: MDHEN, SYDVKM. The CDR3 contains 14 residues. Trimming at V came to 2 bases and at J to 2 bases, leaving 1 base not matched to a gene. This chain's CDR3 is CASSLRLAAYEQYF. CDR3 nucleotide sequence: TGTGCCAGCAGTTTAAGACTAGCGGCCTACGAGCAGTACTTC. Full variable domain (outside the CDR3, taken from reference TRBV28 and TRBJ2-7): DVKVTQSSRYLVKRTGEKVFLECVQDMDHENMFWYRQDPGLGLRLIYFSYDVKMKEKGDIPEGYSVSREKKERFSLILESASTNQTSMYLCASSLRLAAYEQYFGPGTRLTVT.

This clone is labeled as medium-sized. The chain recombines TRBV5-1 with TRBJ1-1, with 10 bases that match TRBD1. There are 14 residues in the CDR3. Unmatched junction bases numbered 2, after V lost 3 bases and J lost 3 bases. From germline, CDR1 is SGHRS and CDR2 YFSETQ. The chain's CDR3 is CASSSGQGHTEAFF. DNA of the CDR3: TGCGCCAGCAGCTCGGGACAGGGGCACACTGAAGCTTTCTTT.

A note on this clone: A read error may account for a junction end that differs from germline. V gene TRBV6-2 or TRBV6-3 combines with J gene TRBJ2-1; D is possibly TRBD1 or TRBD2 (5 bases each). CDR3 length equals 15 residues. In germline, CDR1 is MNHEY, CDR2 SVGEGT. CDR3 nucleotides: TGTGGCAGCACGCTCGGGGCGGGTGTTTACATTGAGCAGTTCTTC. Its translation is CGSTLGAGVYIEQFF.

The chain links TRBV18 to TRBJ2-2; D might be TRBD1 or TRBD2, each matching 5 bases. The V end lost 2 bases, the J end lost 4 bases, and 11 bases lay between the germline ends. The CDR3 sequence is 15 residues long. Looked up from germline, CDR1 is KGHSH and CDR2 is LQKENI. The CDR3 nucleotides are TGTGCCAGCTCACCATCCCAGGGAGTCACCGGGGAGCTGTTTTTT. It translates to CASSPSQGVTGELFF.

In this sample, this clone is medium-sized. The chain recombines TRBV12-5 with TRBJ2-5; tentative D call: TRBD2 (5 bases). Trimming removed 3 bases at V and 4 bases at J, with 12 bases between. CDR3 length: 14 residues. The V gene's germline CDR1 is LGHNT and CDR2 FRNRAP. The CDR3, as DNA: TGTGCTAGTGGTTTAGGCCGAGGGAGAGAGACCCAGTACTTC. This translates into CASGLGRGRETQYF.

The chain links TRBV5-1 to TRBJ2-7, with 14 positions matching TRBD2. Losses at the gene ends were 1 base for V and 1 base for J; bases not matched to a gene: 7. This CDR3 has 18 residues. CDR1 and CDR2 (germline): SGHRS, YFSETQ. The CDR3 loop reads CASSLKGLAGEKSYEQYF. Written as DNA, the CDR3 is TGCGCCAGCAGCTTGAAGGGACTAGCGGGAGAAAAATCCTACGAGCAGTACTTC.

The chain is built from TRBV19 and TRBJ2-7; TRBD1 matches at 11 bases. This CDR3 has 14 residues. V lost 6 bases and J lost 2; bases outside the gene matches: 3. Germline V gene data show CDR1 as LNHDA and CDR2 as SQIVND (reference sequence). As DNA, the CDR3 is TGTGCCAGTAGATGGGGACAGGGGGCCTACGAGCAGTACTTC. The encoded protein is CASRWGQGAYEQYF. The whole variable domain, filled in from reference TRBV19 and TRBJ2-7, reads DGGITQSPKYLFRKEGQNVTLSCEQNLNHDAMYWYRQDPGQGLRLIYYSQIVNDFQKGDIAEGYSVSREKKESFPLTVTSAQKNPTAFYLCASRWGQGAYEQYFGPGTRLTVT.

Many counts were recorded for this clone. The chain couples TRBV5-4 to TRBJ1-4; 7 bases fit TRBD1. The V gene's germline CDR1 is SGHNT and CDR2 YYREEE (reference sequence). The V gene end was trimmed by 3 bases and the J gene end by 4 bases; junction bases not matched to a gene: 6. The CDR3 runs to 15 residues. Here the CDR3 DNA reads TGTGCCAGCAGCTCTAACAGGGGTCTTAATGAAAAACTGTTTTTT. Translated, it gives CASSSNRGLNEKLFF. Supplemented by reference TRBV5-4 and TRBJ1-4, the full variable domain reads ETGVTQSPTHLIKTRGQQVTLRCSSQSGHNTVSWYQQALGQGPQFIFQYYREEENGRGNFPPRFSGLQFPNYSSELNVNALELDDSALYLCASSSNRGLNEKLFFGSGTQLSVL.

This chain joins TRBV9 and TRBJ2-1; 15 nucleotides agree with TRBD2. The CDR3 is 20 residues long. The V gene end was trimmed by 0 bases and the J gene end by 0 bases; junction bases not matched to a gene: 7. The germline V gene has CDR1 SGDLS and CDR2 YYNGEE. CDR3 sequence: CASSVGGGLAGGGSYNEQFF. The CDR3 DNA follows: TGTGCCAGCAGCGTAGGGGGGGGACTAGCGGGAGGTGGCTCCTACAATGAGCAGTTCTTC.

The chain joins TRBV7-6 to TRBJ2-1; D may correspond to TRBD1 or TRBD2 (5 bases each). V was shortened by 4 bases and J by 0 bases, with 19 bases between the two germline ends. The CDR3 is 18 amino acids. Looked up from germline, CDR1 is SGHVS and CDR2 is FNYEAQ. Written as DNA, the CDR3 is TGTGCCAGCAGCTCGGGACCTTCTCTACGAAGCTCCTACAATGAGCAGTTCTTC. Encoded protein: CASSSGPSLRSSYNEQFF.

This clone was seen a handful of times. The chain joins TRBV18 to TRBJ2-7; 8 nucleotides match TRBD2. After removal of 11 bases from V and 0 bases from J, the junction contained 9 bases not matched to a gene. This CDR3 is built from 14 residues. The germline V gene has CDR1 KGHSH and CDR2 LQKENI. The CDR3 here is CAAATSASSYEQYF. The CDR3 bases are TGTGCCGCCGCGACTAGCGCGAGCTCCTACGAGCAGTACTTC. The whole variable domain, filled in from reference TRBV18 and TRBJ2-7, reads NAGVMQNPRHLVRRRGQEARLRCSPMKGHSHVYWYRQLPEEGLKFMVYLQKENIIDESGMPKERFSAEFPKEGPSILRIQQVVRGDSAAYFCAAATSASSYEQYFGPGTRLTVT.

The chain recombines TRBV4-3 with TRBJ1-5, with D unresolved. The CDR3 extends over 13 amino acids. Per the germline V gene, CDR1 is LGHNA and CDR2 is YSLEER. V lost 3 bases, J lost 4 bases, and 7 bases lay in between. CDR3 nucleotides: TGCGCCAGCAGCCAGGCCTTAAATCAGCCCCAGCATTTT. Encoded protein: CASSQALNQPQHF.

This clone was seen more than once but under ten times. V and J are TRBV5-1 and TRBJ1-1; D perhaps matches TRBD1 (5 bases). Germline CDR1 is SGHRS and CDR2 is YFSETQ. CDR3 size: 15 residues. V was trimmed by 4 bases and J by 3 bases, leaving 16 bases between them. CDR3 residues: CASSPTGTGDTEAFF. CDR3 nucleotide sequence: TGCGCCAGCAGCCCCACCGGGACGGGGGACACTGAAGCTTTCTTT.

This clone is medium-sized by share. The chain carries TRBV6-2 or TRBV6-3 and TRBJ2-3, with 9 bases fitting TRBD2. Trimming at V came to 8 bases and at J to 5 bases, leaving 5 bases not matched to a gene. The CDR3 loop spans 13 amino acids. Germline CDR1 and CDR2: MNHEY and SVGEGT. The CDR3 nucleotides read TGTGCCAGCTTACTAGCGGGCCGAGATACGCAGTATTTT. This encodes CASLLAGRDTQYF.

The CDR3 region has the DNA TGTGCCAGCAGCCGAGAAGCGGGAGGCCAAGAGACCCAGTACTTC. It specifies CASSREAGGQETQYF. This chain joins TRBV11-3 and TRBJ2-5; 9 nucleotides match TRBD2. Trimming at V came to 5 bases and at J to 1 base, leaving 5 bases not matched to a gene. Germline V gives CDR1 SGHNT, CDR2 YENEEA. The CDR3 is 15 amino acids.

V gene TRBV2 combines with J gene TRBJ1-2, with D hard to call. The CDR3 spans 15 residues. Germline values: CDR1 SNHLY, CDR2 FYNNEI. V was shortened by 8 bases and J by 4 bases, with 20 bases between the two germline ends. CDR3 protein: CASLNPRGRVYGYTF. The CDR3 DNA sequence: TGTGCCAGCCTTAACCCCAGAGGTCGGGTCTATGGCTACACCTTC.

V usage is TRBV18 and J usage is TRBJ2-7; TRBD2 matches at 13 bases. In germline, CDR1 is KGHSH, CDR2 LQKENI. J lost 7 bases, V lost 3 bases, and 9 bases had no gene match. There are 16 residues in the CDR3. The CDR3 region has the DNA TGTGCCAGCTCACCTGAATGGACTAGCGGGAGTAAGGAGCAGTACTTC. This codes for CASSPEWTSGSKEQYF.